This T cell receptor (beta chain) was obtained from a study of shared clonotypes between healthy human individuals. V lost 2 bases and J 3 bases, leaving 19 bases between the germline ends. The germline V gene has CDR1 LNHDA and CDR2 SQIVND (reference sequence). CDR3 length: 17 amino acids. Only in-frame clones appear in the TCRdb table, and some are missing; sequencing was by immunoSEQ multiplex PCR. The data show about 2.2 million clones, with 85% to 95% seen just once and more than 1.5% held by the top ten. Naive CD8 cells lacked CD45RO, underwent positive selection for CCR7 and left out terminally differentiated effector memory CD45RA+ cells.

The rearrangement joins TRBV19 to TRBJ1-1; perhaps TRBD1 as D (5 bases). Material for sequencing was naive CD8+ T cells from PBMCs. The source of this sequence is a man between 18 and 29 years old in good health. Some clones in this sample may be carry-over from other donors' samples. The CDR3 protein is CASSIKGRGLLDTEAFF. CDR3 in DNA: TGTGCCAGTAGTATAAAGGGGAGGGGACTCCTCGACACTGAAGCTTTCTTT.